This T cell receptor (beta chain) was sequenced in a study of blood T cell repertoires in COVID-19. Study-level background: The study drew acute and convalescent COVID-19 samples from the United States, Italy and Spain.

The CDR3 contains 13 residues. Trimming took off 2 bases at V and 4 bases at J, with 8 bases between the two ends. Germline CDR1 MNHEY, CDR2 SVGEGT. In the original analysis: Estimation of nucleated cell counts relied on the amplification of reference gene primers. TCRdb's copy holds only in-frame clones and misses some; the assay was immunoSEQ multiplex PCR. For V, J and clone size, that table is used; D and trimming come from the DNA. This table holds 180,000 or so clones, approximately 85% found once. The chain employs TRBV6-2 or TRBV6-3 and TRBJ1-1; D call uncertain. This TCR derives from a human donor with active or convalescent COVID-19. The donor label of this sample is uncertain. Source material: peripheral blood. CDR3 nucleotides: TGTGCCAGCAGTTACCTGGCGGGCACTGAAGCTTTCTTT. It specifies CASSYLAGTEAFF.